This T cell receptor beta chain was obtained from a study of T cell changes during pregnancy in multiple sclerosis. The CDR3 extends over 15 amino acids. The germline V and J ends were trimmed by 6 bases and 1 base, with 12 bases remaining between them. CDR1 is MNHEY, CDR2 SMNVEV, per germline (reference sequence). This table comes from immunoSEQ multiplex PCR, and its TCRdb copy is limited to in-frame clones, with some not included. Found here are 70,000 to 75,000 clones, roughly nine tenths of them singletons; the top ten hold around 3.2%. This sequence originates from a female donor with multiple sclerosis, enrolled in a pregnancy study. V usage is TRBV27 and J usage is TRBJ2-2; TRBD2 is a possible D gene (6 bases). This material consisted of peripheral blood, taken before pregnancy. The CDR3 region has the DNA TGTGCCAGCAGGAGGGAGGCTCTGAACACCGGGGAGCTGTTTTTT. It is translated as CASRREALNTGELFF.